A single sample gave rise to the 14 T cell receptor beta chains below, sequenced in a study of blood T cell repertoires in COVID-19. The data were produced by immunoSEQ multiplex PCR, yet TCRdb's version contains in-frame clones alone and is incomplete. The profile shows around 38,000 clones, approximately 90% of them singletons. Sequencing input: peripheral blood. The source is a man between 60 and 70 years old with COVID-19, enrolled during active disease.

The chain has TRBV18 and TRBJ1-2; 8 bases align to TRBD1. Trimming took 4 bases from V and 4 from J; bases not matched to a gene: 17. CDR1 and CDR2 (germline): KGHSH, LQKENI. The CDR3 contains 18 residues. CDR3 nucleotide sequence: TGTGCCAGCTCACTTCTCGAACAGGGGGTAACGAGTATCTATGGCTACACCTTC. Protein: CASSLLEQGVTSIYGYTF. Full variable domain (rest looked up from reference TRBV18 and TRBJ1-2): NAGVMQNPRHLVRRRGQEARLRCSPMKGHSHVYWYRQLPEEGLKFMVYLQKENIIDESGMPKERFSAEFPKEGPSILRIQQVVRGDSAAYFCASSLLEQGVTSIYGYTFGSGTRLTVV.

V gene TRBV5-5 combines with J gene TRBJ1-1, with 9 bases matching TRBD1. Per germline, CDR1 SGHKS and CDR2 YYEKEE (reference sequence). The V gene end was trimmed by 2 bases and the J gene end by 2 bases; junction bases not matched to a gene: 4. This CDR3 has 15 amino acids. In nucleotides, the CDR3 is TGTGCCAGCAGCTTAATGGGACAGGGCAACACTGAAGCTTTCTTT. As protein: CASSLMGQGNTEAFF.

V is TRBV29-1 and J is TRBJ2-3; D perhaps matches TRBD2 (6 bases). The V gene lost 7 bases and the J gene lost 7 bases, with 12 bases spanning the gap. Per germline, CDR1 SQVTM and CDR2 ANQGSEA. CDR3 size: 11 residues. The CDR3 is CSGDSSYTQYF. The CDR3, as DNA: TGCAGCGGGGACTCTAGTTATACGCAGTATTTT.

The V and J genes are TRBV30 and TRBJ2-1; 7 bases are a match to TRBD2. Germline V gene data show CDR1 as GTSNPN and CDR2 as SVGIG (reference sequence). With 4 bases clipped from V and 5 bases from J, the junction kept 5 bases outside the gene matches. This CDR3 spans 13 amino acids. The CDR3 spells CAWTAGVDNEQFF. In nucleotides, the CDR3 is TGTGCCTGGACGGCGGGAGTAGACAATGAGCAGTTCTTC.

This clone counts as medium-sized. The rearrangement links TRBV29-1 to TRBJ2-2; 7 bases align to TRBD1. CDR1 and CDR2 from the germline V gene are SQVTM and ANQGSEA. The CDR3 has 15 amino acids. V trimming: 7 bases; J trimming: 0 bases; junction bases outside the gene matches: 8. CDR3 nucleotides: TGCAGCGCCTCAAAGGGGACAGCGAACACCGGGGAGCTGTTTTTT. It translates to CSASKGTANTGELFF.

This chain connects TRBV5-6 to TRBJ2-1; TRBD1 matches 7 bases. V lost 1 base and J lost 7; bases outside the gene matches: 5. CDR3 length: 14 amino acids. Per the germline V gene, CDR1 is SGHDT and CDR2 is YYEEEE. The CDR3 DNA is TGTGCCAGCAGCTTGCGACAGGGTAGGAATGAGCAGTTCTTC. Translation gives CASSLRQGRNEQFF. The full variable domain, rest sourced from reference TRBV5-6 and TRBJ2-1, is DAGVTQSPTHLIKTRGQQVTLRCSPKSGHDTVSWYQQALGQGPQFIFQYYEEEERQRGNFPDRFSGHQFPNYSSELNVNALLLGDSALYLCASSLRQGRNEQFFGPGTRLTVL.

The chain has TRBV18 and TRBJ2-3, with 11 bases matching TRBD2. V was pared by 0 bases and J by 4 bases, with 12 bases of the junction left unmatched. This CDR3 has 19 amino acids. The germline V gene has CDR1 KGHSH and CDR2 LQKENI. Written as DNA, the CDR3 is TGTGCCAGCTCACCACCGTGGCTAGCGGGAGGCGAGGCGGCAGATACGCAGTATTTT. It codes for CASSPPWLAGGEAADTQYF.

The V call is TRBV10-2, the J call TRBJ2-7; 8 nucleotides match TRBD2. The length of the CDR3 is 19 residues. The germline CDR1 and CDR2 sequences are WSHSY and SAAADI. With 0 bases clipped from V and 0 bases from J, the junction kept 13 bases outside the gene matches. The CDR3 reads CASSESGLDSGMSSYEQYF. The DNA of the CDR3 is TGCGCCAGCAGTGAGTCCGGACTAGATAGCGGGATGAGCTCCTACGAGCAGTACTTC.

The chain joins TRBV10-2 to TRBJ1-4, with D possibly being TRBD1 (5 bases). CDR3 size: 12 residues. CDR1 and CDR2 from the germline V gene are WSHSY and SAAADI. V gave up 6 bases and J gave up 5 bases, with 7 bases separating them. CDR3 sequence (DNA): TGCGCCAGCAGCACAGGAAATGAAAAACTGTTTTTT. It yields the protein CASSTGNEKLFF.

The rearrangement uses TRBV18 and TRBJ2-7, with 11 bases aligning to TRBD2. This CDR3 spans 18 amino acids. CDR1 and CDR2 from the germline V gene are KGHSH and LQKENI. The junction had 12 bases not matched to a gene; V was cut back by 2 bases and J by 3 bases. The CDR3 loop reads CASSPEGLAGGRNYEQYF. CDR3 in DNA: TGTGCCAGCTCACCAGAGGGCCTAGCGGGAGGAAGGAACTACGAGCAGTACTTC.

This chain connects TRBV29-1 to TRBJ2-7; 9 nucleotides align to TRBD2. The CDR3 extends over 13 amino acids. Germline loops: CDR1 SQVTM, CDR2 ANQGSEA. The trim removed 4 bases at V and 2 bases at J, leaving 3 bases unmatched. In nucleotides, the CDR3 is TGCAGCGTTGTGCTAGCGGGACCCTACGAGCAGTACTTC. This codes for CSVVLAGPYEQYF.

The V call is TRBV6-5, the J call TRBJ2-1; 8 bases fit TRBD2. The CDR3 is 16 amino acids. J lost 10 bases, V lost 3 bases, and 14 bases had no gene match. Germline V gives CDR1 MNHEY, CDR2 SVGAGI. CDR3 coding DNA: TGTGCCAGCAGTTATATCTCACAGCGGGAGAATAAGGAGCAGTTCTTC. Its protein product is CASSYISQRENKEQFF.

The chain carries TRBV5-1 and TRBJ2-1; 11 bases are shared with TRBD2. CDR1 and CDR2 from the germline V gene are SGHRS and YFSETQ. CDR3 size: 16 residues. The trim removed 3 bases at V and 4 bases at J, leaving 6 bases unmatched. The CDR3 bases are TGCGCCAGCAGCTCCCAGGGGACTAGCGGTTACAATGAGCAGTTCTTC. Translating gives CASSSQGTSGYNEQFF.

V usage is TRBV5-4 and J usage is TRBJ1-1, with D perhaps TRBD1 (5 bases). The CDR3 totals 15 residues. Trimming shortened V by 4 bases and J by 1 base, and 14 bases separated the two germline ends. CDR1 and CDR2 (germline): SGHNT, YYREEE (reference sequence). The CDR3 spells CASSTRQLGNTEAFF. In nucleotides, the CDR3 is TGTGCCAGCAGCACACGACAGTTGGGGAACACTGAAGCTTTCTTT. Using reference TRBV5-4 and TRBJ1-1 for the parts outside the CDR3, the full variable domain is ETGVTQSPTHLIKTRGQQVTLRCSSQSGHNTVSWYQQALGQGPQFIFQYYREEENGRGNFPPRFSGLQFPNYSSELNVNALELDDSALYLCASSTRQLGNTEAFFGQGTRLTVV.